This T cell receptor beta chain was sequenced in a study of siplizumab effects on memory and regulatory T cells. Measured with immunoSEQ multiplex PCR; TCRdb has only the in-frame clones, and not every one. The sample lists about 100,000 clones, approximately 90% seen once, with around 0.68% in the top ten. Regarding the study as a whole: The study did not confirm that proliferating Tregs from siplizumab cultures were suppressive. It seemed that naive T cells were more diverse than memory cells and were major contributors to the alloresponse.

V was trimmed by 5 bases and J by 6 bases, leaving 17 bases between them. The CDR3 extends over 15 amino acids. Germline CDR1 reads KGHSH; CDR2 reads LQKENI. Worth noting for this clone: The antigen remains undetermined.

Sequenced sample: Tregs sorted from blood. This clonotype was obtained from a human donor in good health. The chain employs TRBV18 and TRBJ1-5, with a tentative D call TRBD1 (5 bases). The DNA of the CDR3 is TGTGCCAGCTCATCCACACAGGAATCAGGTCAGCCCCAGCATTTT. Its translation: CASSSTQESGQPQHF.